The clone carrying this T cell receptor beta chain was counted only a few times. Its matching antigen is unknown. Sequencing used immunoSEQ multiplex PCR; TCRdb keeps in-frame clones, though not all of them. Among around 30,000 clones listed, roughly 50% were seen once. The data are from a study of cytotoxic CD8 clonotypes in ibrutinib-treated CLL. Study-wide results and caveats: Public clonotypes (which were uncommon) either contracted or remained stable on treatment.

V was pared by 3 bases and J by 7 bases, with 27 bases of the junction left unmatched. CDR1 and CDR2 (germline): SGHRS, YFSETQ. The CDR3 contains 20 residues. The input for sequencing was PBMCs, taken before ibrutinib treatment. The clonotype was recovered from a human donor with chronic lymphocytic leukemia. V gene TRBV5-1 combines with J gene TRBJ1-2, with TRBD1 matching 7 bases. The CDR3 DNA is TGCGCCAGCAGCTCTACCGGGCCGCGATCCGTGCAGGGGGATTCGGGTGGCTACACCTTC. This translates into CASSSTGPRSVQGDSGGYTF.